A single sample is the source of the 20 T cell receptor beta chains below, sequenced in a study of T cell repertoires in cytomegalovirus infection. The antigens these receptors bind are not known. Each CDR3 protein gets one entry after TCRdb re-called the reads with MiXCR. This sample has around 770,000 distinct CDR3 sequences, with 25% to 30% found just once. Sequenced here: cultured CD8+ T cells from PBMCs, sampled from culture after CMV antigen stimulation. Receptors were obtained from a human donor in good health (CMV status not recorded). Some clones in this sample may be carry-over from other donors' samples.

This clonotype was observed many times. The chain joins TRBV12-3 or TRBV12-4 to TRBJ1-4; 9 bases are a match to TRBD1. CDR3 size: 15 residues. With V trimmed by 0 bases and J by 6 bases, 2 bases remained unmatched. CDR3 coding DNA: TGTGCCAGCAGTTTAGCCGGGACAGGGTATGAAAAACTGTTTTTT. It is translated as CASSLAGTGYEKLFF.

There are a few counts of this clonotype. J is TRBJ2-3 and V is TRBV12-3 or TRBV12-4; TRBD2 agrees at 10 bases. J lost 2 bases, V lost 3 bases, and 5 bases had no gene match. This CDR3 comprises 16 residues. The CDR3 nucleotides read TGTGCCAGCAGTTTTAGTCTAGCGGGGGCCACAGATACGCAGTATTTT. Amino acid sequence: CASSFSLAGATDTQYF.

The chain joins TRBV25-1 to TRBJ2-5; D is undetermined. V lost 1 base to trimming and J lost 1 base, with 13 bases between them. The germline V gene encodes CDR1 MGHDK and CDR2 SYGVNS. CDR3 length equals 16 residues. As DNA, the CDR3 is TGTGCCAGCAGTGAATCGAGATGGAGACTCCAAGAGACCCAGTACTTC. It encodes CASSESRWRLQETQYF.

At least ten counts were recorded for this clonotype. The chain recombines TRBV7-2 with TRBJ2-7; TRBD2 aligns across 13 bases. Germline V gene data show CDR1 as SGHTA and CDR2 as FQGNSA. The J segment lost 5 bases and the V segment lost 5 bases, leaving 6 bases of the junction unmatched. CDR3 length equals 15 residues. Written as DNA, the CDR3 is TGTGCCAGCAGCGGAACTAGCGGGGGGGCAAACGAGCAGTACTTC. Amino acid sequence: CASSGTSGGANEQYF.

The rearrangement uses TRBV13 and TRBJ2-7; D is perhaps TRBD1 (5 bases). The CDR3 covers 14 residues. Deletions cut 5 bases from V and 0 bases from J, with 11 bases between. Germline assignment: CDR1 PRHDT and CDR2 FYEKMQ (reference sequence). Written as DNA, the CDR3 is TGTGCCAGCAGCGCCCGACAGCGCTCCTACGAGCAGTACGTC. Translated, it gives CASSARQRSYEQYV.

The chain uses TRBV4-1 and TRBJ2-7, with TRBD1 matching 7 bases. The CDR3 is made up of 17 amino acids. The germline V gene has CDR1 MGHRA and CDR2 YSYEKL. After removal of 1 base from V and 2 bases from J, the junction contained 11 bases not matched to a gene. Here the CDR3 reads CASSQAWDSPIPYEQYF. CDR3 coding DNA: TGCGCCAGCAGCCAAGCCTGGGACAGCCCGATCCCCTACGAGCAGTACTTC.

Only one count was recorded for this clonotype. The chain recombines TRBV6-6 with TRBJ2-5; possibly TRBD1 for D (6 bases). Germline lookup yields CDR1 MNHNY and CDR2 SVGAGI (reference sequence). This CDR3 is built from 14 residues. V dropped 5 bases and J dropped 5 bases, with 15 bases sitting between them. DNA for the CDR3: TGTGCCAGCAGTCCCCAGGGGTGGGGGGAGACCCAGTACTTC. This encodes CASSPQGWGETQYF.

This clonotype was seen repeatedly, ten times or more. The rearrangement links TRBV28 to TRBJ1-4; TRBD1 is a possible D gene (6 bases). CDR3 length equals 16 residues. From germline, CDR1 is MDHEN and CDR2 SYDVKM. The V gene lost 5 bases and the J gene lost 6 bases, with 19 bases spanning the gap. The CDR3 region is CASSRKRIRGYEKLFF. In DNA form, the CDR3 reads TGTGCCAGCAGTCGCAAACGAATTAGGGGGTATGAAAAACTGTTTTTT.

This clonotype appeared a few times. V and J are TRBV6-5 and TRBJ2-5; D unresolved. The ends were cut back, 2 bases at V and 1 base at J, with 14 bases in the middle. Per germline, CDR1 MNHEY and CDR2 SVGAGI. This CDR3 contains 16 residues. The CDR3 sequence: CASSYLRTVPQETQYF. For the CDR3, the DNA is TGTGCCAGCAGTTACCTTCGTACAGTCCCCCAAGAGACCCAGTACTTC.

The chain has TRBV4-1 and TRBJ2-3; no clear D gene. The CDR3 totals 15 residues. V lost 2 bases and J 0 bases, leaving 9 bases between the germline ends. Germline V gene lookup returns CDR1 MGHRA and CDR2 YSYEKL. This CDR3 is CASSQSWGSTDTQYF. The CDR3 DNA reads TGCGCCAGCAGCCAAAGTTGGGGAAGCACAGATACGCAGTATTTT.

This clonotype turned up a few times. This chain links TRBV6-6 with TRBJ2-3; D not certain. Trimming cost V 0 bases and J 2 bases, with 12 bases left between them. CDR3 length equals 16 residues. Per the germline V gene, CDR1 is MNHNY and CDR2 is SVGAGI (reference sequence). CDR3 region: CASSYSVYPHTDTQYF. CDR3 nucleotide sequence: TGTGCCAGCAGTTACTCGGTGTACCCGCACACAGATACGCAGTATTTT.

In DNA, the CDR3 is TGTGCCAGCAGTGAAGTTGGGCGGAAGAACACTGAAGCTTTCTTT. It specifies CASSEVGRKNTEAFF. This chain uses TRBV2 with TRBJ1-1; D not resolved. This CDR3 is 15 amino acids long. With 1 base removed from V and 1 base from J, the gap between germline ends came to 10 bases. The germline gives CDR1 SNHLY, CDR2 FYNNEI.

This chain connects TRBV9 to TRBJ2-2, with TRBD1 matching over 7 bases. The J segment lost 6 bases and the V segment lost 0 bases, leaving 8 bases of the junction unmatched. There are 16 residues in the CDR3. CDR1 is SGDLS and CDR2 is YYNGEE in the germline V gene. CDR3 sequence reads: CASSVGPGTAPGELFF. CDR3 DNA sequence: TGTGCCAGCAGCGTAGGCCCCGGGACAGCTCCCGGGGAGCTGTTTTTT.

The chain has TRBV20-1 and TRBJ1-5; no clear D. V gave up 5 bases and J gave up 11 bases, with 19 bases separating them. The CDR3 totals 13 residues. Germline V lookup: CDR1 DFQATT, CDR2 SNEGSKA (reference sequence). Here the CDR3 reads CSAPALGDLTQHF. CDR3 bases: TGCAGTGCTCCTGCTTTAGGTGATTTGACCCAGCATTTT.

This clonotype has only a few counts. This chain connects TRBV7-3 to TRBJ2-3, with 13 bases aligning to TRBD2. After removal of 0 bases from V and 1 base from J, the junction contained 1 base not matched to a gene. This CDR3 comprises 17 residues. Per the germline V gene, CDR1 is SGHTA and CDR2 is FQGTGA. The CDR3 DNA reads TGTGCCAGCAGCTTAACGGGACTAGCGGGGCGCACAGATACGCAGTATTTT. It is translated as CASSLTGLAGRTDTQYF.

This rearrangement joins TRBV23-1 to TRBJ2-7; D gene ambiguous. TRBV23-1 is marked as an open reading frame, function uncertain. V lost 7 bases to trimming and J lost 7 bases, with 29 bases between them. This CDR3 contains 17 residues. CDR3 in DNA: TGCGCCAGCAACCAAGTTAAGGTAGACGTCGTCTTCAGGGAGCAGTACTTC. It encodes CASNQVKVDVVFREQYF.

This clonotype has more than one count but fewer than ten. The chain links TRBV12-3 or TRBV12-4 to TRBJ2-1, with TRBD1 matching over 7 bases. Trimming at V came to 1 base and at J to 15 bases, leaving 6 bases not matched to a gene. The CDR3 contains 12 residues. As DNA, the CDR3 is TGTGCCAGCAGTTTAGACAGGGGAAAGGGGTTCTTC. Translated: CASSLDRGKGFF.

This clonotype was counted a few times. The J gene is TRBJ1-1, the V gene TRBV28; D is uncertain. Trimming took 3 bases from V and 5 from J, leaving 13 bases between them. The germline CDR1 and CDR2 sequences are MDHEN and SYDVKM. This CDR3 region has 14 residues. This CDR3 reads CASSLGGYGTEAFF. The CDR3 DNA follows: TGTGCCAGCAGTTTGGGTGGGTATGGGACTGAAGCTTTCTTT. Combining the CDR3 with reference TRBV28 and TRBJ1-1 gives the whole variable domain DVKVTQSSRYLVKRTGEKVFLECVQDMDHENMFWYRQDPGLGLRLIYFSYDVKMKEKGDIPEGYSVSREKKERFSLILESASTNQTSMYLCASSLGGYGTEAFFGQGTRLTVV.

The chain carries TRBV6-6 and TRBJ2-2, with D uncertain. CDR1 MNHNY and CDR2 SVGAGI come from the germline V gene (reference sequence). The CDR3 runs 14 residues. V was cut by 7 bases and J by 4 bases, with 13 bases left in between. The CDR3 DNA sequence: TGTGCCAGCACCTTCCCCCTAGGCACCGGGGAGCTGTTTTTT. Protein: CASTFPLGTGELFF.

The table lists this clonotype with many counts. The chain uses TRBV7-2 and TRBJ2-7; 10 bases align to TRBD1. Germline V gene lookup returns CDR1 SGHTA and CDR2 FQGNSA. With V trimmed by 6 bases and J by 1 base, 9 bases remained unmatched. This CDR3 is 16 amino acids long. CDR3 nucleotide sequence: TGTGCCAGCAGTCTTAAATCGGGACAGGGGTCCTACGAGCAGTACTTC. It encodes CASSLKSGQGSYEQYF.